This is a list of T cell receptor beta chains from one sample in a study of blood T cell repertoires in COVID-19. Sequenced by immunoSEQ multiplex PCR; TCRdb stores in-frame clones only, minus some. The repertoire consists of around 310,000 clones, with 89% occurring once and the leading ten covering around an eighth. Sequencing was done on a sample of peripheral blood. The receptors were sampled from a woman aged 55 to 70 with acute or convalescent COVID-19. Each CDR3 is given with its conserved first and last residue. The D gene is left open where the match is weak. A row's size may be missing; if present it is once, few, many or a size class.

CDR3 length | D gene | J gene | V gene | clone size | CDR3 DNA | CDR3 protein
15 | TRBD2 | TRBJ2-7 | TRBV6-5 | NA | TGTGCCAGCAGATACGGGGGGACCCCTGGGTACGAGCAGTACTTC | CASRYGGTPGYEQYF
14 | NA | TRBJ1-5 | TRBV9 | NA | TGTGCCAGCAGCGTAGAAGGGGGTTATCAGCCCCAGCATTTT | CASSVEGGYQPQHF
13 | NA | TRBJ2-5 | TRBV28 | once | TGTGCCAGCGGGCAGCAACAGAAAGAGACCCAGTACTTC | CASGQQQKETQYF
17 | TRBD2 | TRBJ2-3 | TRBV5-5 | NA | TGTGCCAGCAGCCCTTGGACTAGCGGGGGACCTTATGATACGCAGTATTTT | CASSPWTSGGPYDTQYF
14 | NA | TRBJ2-7 | TRBV11-3 | NA | TGTGCCAGCAGCTTGAACCCGACTAGCTACGAGCAGTACTTC | CASSLNPTSYEQYF
15 | TRBD2 | TRBJ2-4 | TRBV4-2 | NA | TGTGCCAGCAGCCAAGATCTAGCGGGTGGAAACATTCAGTACTTC | CASSQDLAGGNIQYF
15 | NA | TRBJ1-5 | TRBV24-1 | NA | TGTGCCACCAGTGATTATCGACAGAACAATCAGCCCCAGCATTTT | CATSDYRQNNQPQHF
15 | TRBD1 | TRBJ1-2 | TRBV5-6 | NA | TGTGCCAGCAGCTTGGCCCTGACAGGGAACTATGGCTACACCTTC | CASSLALTGNYGYTF
12 | NA | TRBJ2-5 | TRBV12-3/TRBV12-4 | NA | TGTGCCAGTCGGTCTCATATGGAGACCCAGTACTTC | CASRSHMETQYF
13 | NA | TRBJ2-3 | TRBV12-3/TRBV12-4 | NA | TGTGCCACCTCAGTCGGGTCCACAGATACGCAGTATTTT | CATSVGSTDTQYF
14 | NA | TRBJ1-1 | TRBV6-5 | NA | TGTGCCACACAACCGGGGGGAAAGAACACTGAAGCTTTCTTT | CATQPGGKNTEAFF
15 | NA | TRBJ2-5 | TRBV3-1/TRBV3-2 | NA | TGTGCCAGCAGCCAAGAGACCGGGGGAGGAGAGACCCAGTACTTC | CASSQETGGGETQYF
16 | TRBD1 | TRBJ1-5 | TRBV5-8 | NA | TGTGCCAGCAGCTCTGGACAGGGGGCGAGCAATCAGCCCCAGCATTTT | CASSSGQGASNQPQHF
15 | NA | TRBJ1-1 | TRBV7-2 | NA | TGTGCCAGCAGCTTAGTGGCAGGTGTGAGCACTGAAGCTTTCTTT | CASSLVAGVSTEAFF
16 | TRBD1 | TRBJ2-7 | TRBV28 | NA | TGTGCCAGCAGTCCCCAAAGGGACAGTCAGTTCTACGAGCAGTACTTC | CASSPQRDSQFYEQYF
17 | TRBD2 | TRBJ2-2 | TRBV5-1 | NA | TGCGCCAGCAGCTCGCCTAGCGGGAGGGCCCAAACCGGGGAGCTGTTTTTT | CASSSPSGRAQTGELFF
17 | NA | TRBJ2-2 | TRBV18 | once | TGTGCCAGCTCACCCATTAAAATAGCGGACGGCACCGGGGAGCTGTTTTTT | CASSPIKIADGTGELFF
13 | NA | TRBJ2-7 | TRBV6-6 | NA | TGTGCCATCCGGGGGGCGGGCCCCTACGAGCAGTACTTC | CAIRGAGPYEQYF
14 | NA | TRBJ1-4 | TRBV6-5 | NA | TGTGCCAGCAGTTATCGACGGGCTAATGAAAAACTGTTTTTT | CASSYRRANEKLFF
18 | TRBD1 | TRBJ1-3 | TRBV4-1 | NA | TGCGCCAGCAGCCAAGTGGGGACAGGGAGAATGGATGGAAACACCATATATTTT | CASSQVGTGRMDGNTIYF
16 | TRBD1 | TRBJ1-4 | TRBV9 | NA | TGTGCCAGCAGCGCGTACAGGGGGCGGTCTAATGAAAAACTGTTTTTT | CASSAYRGRSNEKLFF
17 | TRBD1 | TRBJ1-2 | TRBV5-1 | NA | TGCGCCAGCAGCTTGGCCGGGACAGCGACCAAGACGTGGGGCTACACCTTC | CASSLAGTATKTWGYTF
13 | TRBD1 | TRBJ1-2 | TRBV7-3 | NA | TGTGCCAGCAGCCGGGACAGGAACTATGGCTACACCTTC | CASSRDRNYGYTF
15 | NA | TRBJ2-3 | TRBV5-1 | many | TGCGCCAGCAGCTTGGAAGCCAGGGGCACAGATACGCAGTATTTT | CASSLEARGTDTQYF
13 | TRBD1 | TRBJ1-6 | TRBV6-6 | NA | TGTGCCACCCAGGGACAGGGCTATTCACCCCTCCACTTT | CATQGQGYSPLHF
15 | NA | TRBJ1-3 | TRBV19 | NA | TGTGCCAGTAGTATTTCTGACAGTGATCTAAACACCATATATTTT | CASSISDSDLNTIYF
16 | TRBD1 | TRBJ1-3 | TRBV19 | NA | TGTGCCAGTAGTTCCCGGGACAGGGGATCTGGAAACACCATATATTTT | CASSSRDRGSGNTIYF
16 | TRBD2 | TRBJ2-1 | TRBV28 | NA | TGTGCCAGCAGCTCAGGGGGAGTGAGGACTAGCGGGAACCGGTTCTTC | CASSSGGVRTSGNRFF
16 | NA | TRBJ1-1 | TRBV28 | NA | TGTGCCAGCAGTTGGAACAGCGGGAAGATCGACACTGAAGCTTTCTTT | CASSWNSGKIDTEAFF
12 | NA | TRBJ1-1 | TRBV29-1 | once | TGCAGCGTTGCCCCAGGGAACACTGAAGCTTTCTTT | CSVAPGNTEAFF
14 | NA | TRBJ2-3 | TRBV20-1 | NA | TGCAGTGCCAGTAGGGGGGGGCCTGCAGATACGCAGTATTTT | CSASRGGPADTQYF
16 | NA | TRBJ1-2 | TRBV5-1 | few | TGCGCCAGCAGCTTGGGTCGGACAATAGCTAACTATGGCTACACCTTC | CASSLGRTIANYGYTF
16 | NA | TRBJ2-1 | TRBV6-5 | NA | TGTGCCAGCAGTTACTCGAAAGGGGTCCCCTACAATGAGCAGTTCTTC | CASSYSKGVPYNEQFF
13 | NA | TRBJ1-3 | TRBV6-5 | few | TGTGCCAGCAGTTACATAGCTGGAAACACCATATATTTT | CASSYIAGNTIYF
13 | TRBD2 | TRBJ2-1 | TRBV19 | NA | TGTGCCAGTAGTATAACCGGGGGGAATGAGCAGTTCTTC | CASSITGGNEQFF
14 | NA | TRBJ1-4 | TRBV2 | NA | TGTGCCAGCCGGAAGGACAGCCGTAATGAAAAACTGTTTTTT | CASRKDSRNEKLFF
18 | TRBD2 | TRBJ2-1 | TRBV4-2 | NA | TGTGCCAGCAGCCAAGAATACGGCGGGAGGGCCTCGTCCAATGAGCAGTTCTTC | CASSQEYGGRASSNEQFF
15 | NA | TRBJ2-1 | TRBV5-1 | NA | TGCGCCAGCAGCTTGGACACCCATACCTACAATGAGCAGTTCTTC | CASSLDTHTYNEQFF
13 | NA | TRBJ1-2 | TRBV6-6 | NA | TGTGCCACCTCGACGGAGGGACACTATGGCTACACCTTC | CATSTEGHYGYTF